The 16 T cell receptor beta chains listed next were all sequenced from one sample in a study of T cells in Graves' hyperthyroidism and ophthalmopathy. Regions amplified from RNA transcripts were the TCR beta CDR3 regions. The HTBI set primed first-round TCR CDR3 RT-PCR. Via MiXCR, TCRdb re-called the multiplex PCR reads, giving one row per CDR3 protein. The repertoire holds hundreds of thousands of distinct CDR3 sequences, with roughly 50% as singletons. The source material was peripheral blood or thyroid tissue (not recorded which). The receptors were gathered from a woman between 18 and 30 years old with Graves' hyperthyroidism.

The chain combines TRBV9 with TRBJ2-3; D perhaps matches TRBD2 (6 bases). This CDR3 has 15 amino acids. Trimming took off 0 bases at V and 2 bases at J, with 10 bases between the two ends. Germline CDR1 is SGDLS and CDR2 is YYNGEE. CDR3 in DNA: TGTGCCAGCAGCGTAGCCGGGACTGACACAGATACGCAGTATTTT. Protein product: CASSVAGTDTDTQYF. Filled out from reference TRBV9 and TRBJ2-3, the complete variable domain reads DSGVTQTPKHLITATGQRVTLRCSPRSGDLSVYWYQQSLDQGLQFLIQYYNGEERAKGNILERFSAQQFPDLHSELNLSSLELGDSALYFCASSVAGTDTDTQYFGPGTRLTVL.

This clonotype occurred many times. The V call is TRBV25-1, the J call TRBJ2-2, with 9 bases aligning to TRBD2. V was pared by 4 bases and J by 4 bases, with 13 bases of the junction left unmatched. This CDR3 has 18 amino acids. Germline V gene data show CDR1 as MGHDK and CDR2 as SYGVNS. DNA for the CDR3: TGTGCCAGCAGTGCACTAGCGGGCAAACACCATGGCACCGGGGAGCTGTTTTTT. Its translation is CASSALAGKHHGTGELFF.

This clonotype was found a few times. The chain couples TRBV27 to TRBJ1-5, with D possibly TRBD1 on 5 matching bases. CDR3 length: 13 amino acids. Germline CDR1 and CDR2: MNHEY and SMNVEV (reference sequence). The ends were cut back, 3 bases at V and 7 bases at J, with 10 bases in the middle. The CDR3 is CASSLSRAQPQHF. CDR3 nucleotide sequence: TGTGCCAGCAGTTTGTCCAGGGCGCAGCCCCAGCATTTT.

V usage is TRBV24-1 and J usage is TRBJ1-2; TRBD1 aligns across 7 bases. CDR3 length: 14 residues. Germline-derived CDR1 and CDR2 are KGHDR and SFDVKD. V lost 7 bases and J lost 6; bases outside the gene matches: 10. The CDR3 bases are TGTGCCACCAGGCCCCGGGGGACAGTCAATGGCTACACCTTC. This sequence encodes CATRPRGTVNGYTF.

This clonotype was detected only a few times. The V call is TRBV7-9, the J call TRBJ1-1; tentative D call: TRBD1 (5 bases). Per the germline V gene, CDR1 is SEHNR and CDR2 is FQNEAQ (reference sequence). The CDR3 totals 15 residues. Trimming removed 5 bases from V and 2 bases from J, with 15 bases in between. CDR3 in amino acids: CASSELRGFNTEAFF. In nucleotides, the CDR3 is TGTGCCAGCAGCGAGTTGAGGGGTTTTAACACTGAAGCTTTCTTT.

In this sample, this clonotype turned up a few times. This rearrangement joins TRBV7-2 to TRBJ2-1; D perhaps matches TRBD2 (5 bases). Germline V lookup: CDR1 SGHTA, CDR2 FQGNSA. The CDR3 covers 15 residues. Trimming stripped 6 bases from V and 3 bases from J, with 15 bases between. The DNA of the CDR3 is TGTGCCAGCAGGGAACCCGGGATTAGCTACAATGAGCAGTTCTTC. Translating it yields CASREPGISYNEQFF.

This chain links TRBV19 with TRBJ1-3; TRBD1 aligns across 11 bases. Germline-derived CDR1 and CDR2 are LNHDA and SQIVND (reference sequence). After removal of 5 bases from V and 0 bases from J, the junction contained 12 bases not matched to a gene. The length of the CDR3 is 19 residues. The CDR3, as DNA: TGTGCCAGTAGTCGCAGAGGACAGGGGGCGGCCAACTCTGGAAACACCATATATTTT. Translating gives CASSRRGQGAANSGNTIYF.

Concerning this clonotype: A read error may explain this, as a much larger clone is one base away. CDR3 coding DNA: TGCAGCGTTGTTAGGTTCAGCCAGAACACTGAAGCTTTCTTT. This codes for CSVVRFSQNTEAFF. The chain links TRBV29-1 to TRBJ1-1, with D hard to call. The germline V and J ends were trimmed by 4 bases and 1 base, with 13 bases remaining between them. Per the germline V gene, CDR1 is SQVTM and CDR2 is ANQGSEA. This CDR3 has 14 amino acids.

This chain joins TRBV29-1 and TRBJ1-1; weak D call: TRBD1 (5 bases). The CDR3 loop spans 17 amino acids. Trimming shortened V by 5 bases and J by 1 base, and 23 bases separated the two germline ends. Germline V CDR1 and CDR2: SQVTM, ANQGSEA. This CDR3 reads CSVPWSGDAWPNTEAFF. The CDR3 nucleotides are TGCAGCGTTCCCTGGTCCGGGGACGCGTGGCCGAACACTGAAGCTTTCTTT.

The genes are TRBV12-3 or TRBV12-4 and TRBJ1-6, with 7 nucleotides matching TRBD1. This CDR3 spans 16 amino acids. V shed 6 bases, J shed 6 bases, and the junction held 11 bases outside the gene matches. The CDR3 here is CASRNRGPPFNSPLHF. Here the CDR3 DNA reads TGTGCCAGCAGAAACAGGGGTCCGCCCTTTAATTCACCCCTCCACTTT.

This clonotype was seen at least ten times. The chain combines TRBV7-8 with TRBJ1-5, with D unclear. The V end was cut by 1 base, the J end by 7 bases, with 11 bases between. This CDR3 is 14 amino acids long. From germline, CDR1 is SGHVS and CDR2 FQNEAQ. CDR3 nucleotides: TGTGCCAGCAGCTTAGAAGGGTTACGGCAGCCCCAGCATTTT. As protein: CASSLEGLRQPQHF.

Notes on this clonotype: Germline and junction disagree at one end, which may indicate a read error. The V call is TRBV24-1, the J call TRBJ1-4; a weak D match, TRBD1 (6 bases). The CDR3 has 14 residues. Germline V gives CDR1 KGHDR, CDR2 SFDVKD. CDR3 sequence: CTTLGRQAQGKLLF. DNA for the CDR3: TGTACCACCCTTGGCAGACAGGCCCAGGGAAAACTGCTTTTT.

The J gene is TRBJ2-2, the V gene TRBV11-2; D perhaps matches TRBD2 (5 bases). Germline assignment: CDR1 SGHAT and CDR2 FQNNGV. The CDR3 has 14 amino acids. With 3 bases removed from V and 8 bases from J, the gap between germline ends came to 13 bases. CDR3 residues: CASSLEAVSGELFF. CDR3 sequence (DNA): TGTGCCAGCAGCTTGGAAGCGGTTTCTGGGGAGCTGTTTTTT.

This clonotype was recorded at least ten times. This chain joins TRBV12-3 or TRBV12-4 and TRBJ1-5; maybe TRBD1 (5 bases). V was cut by 2 bases and J by 6 bases, with 11 bases left in between. The CDR3 runs 14 residues. CDR3: CASSLFREGQPQHF. The CDR3 DNA reads as TGTGCCAGCAGTTTATTCAGGGAAGGTCAGCCCCAGCATTTT.

The sample holds many counts of this clonotype. The V call is TRBV7-9, the J call TRBJ1-6, with D unclear. CDR1 is SEHNR, CDR2 FQNEAQ, per germline (reference sequence). CDR3 length: 17 amino acids. Trimming left V 4 bases short and J 0 bases short, with 13 bases between. CDR3 protein: CASSWTVESSYNSPLHF. The DNA for the CDR3 is TGTGCCAGCAGCTGGACGGTGGAGAGCTCCTATAATTCACCCCTCCACTTT.

This clonotype was recorded at least ten times. V is TRBV29-1 and J is TRBJ1-2, with D hard to call. This CDR3 region has 10 residues. CDR1 and CDR2 (germline): SQVTM, ANQGSEA. Trimming removed 3 bases from V and 7 bases from J, with 6 bases in between. CDR3: CSVDYSGYTF. The CDR3 DNA reads as TGCAGCGTTGACTATTCTGGCTACACCTTC.